This TCR beta chain was documented in a study of identical twins. General study points: Conclusions relied on cross-sectional statistical analysis, not following the same donors.

With regard to this clonotype: The antigen remains undetermined.

TCRdb redid the calling of the 5' RACE reads with MiXCR, one entry per CDR3 protein. This table has 500,000 to 550,000 distinct CDR3 sequences, around 20% appearing once. In germline, CDR1 is SGHNT, CDR2 YENEEA. V was pared by 0 bases and J by 8 bases, with 10 bases of the junction left unmatched. CDR3 length: 16 amino acids. The same data also contributed to another study, on T cells expressing NK-cell markers.

Sequencing used CD4+ T cells sorted from blood. This rearrangement joins TRBV11-3 to TRBJ2-4; TRBD1 matches at 7 bases. This clonotype originated in a woman aged 18-29 years in good health. The CDR3 nucleotides read TGTGCCAGCAGCTTAGAAAGGGACAGTCCGGAGGACATTCAGTACTTC. Protein: CASSLERDSPEDIQYF. The full variable domain, its missing parts supplied by reference TRBV11-3 and TRBJ2-4, is EAGVVQSPRYKIIEKKQPVAFWCNPISGHNTLYWYLQNLGQGPELLIRYENEEAVDDSQLPKDRFSAERLKGVDSTLKIQPAELGDSAVYLCASSLERDSPEDIQYFGAGTRLSVL.